A selection of T cell receptor beta chains follows, all from one sample in a study of cytomegalovirus exposure and HLA in healthy donors. Sequencing used immunoSEQ multiplex PCR; TCRdb keeps in-frame clones, though not all of them. The data contain approximately 150,000 clones, 75% to 80% of them singletons. Source material: PBMCs. These receptors all come from a middle-aged woman in good health and CMV-seropositive. The CDR3 runs from the conserved cysteine through the conserved F or W. A D gene is named only where the DNA matches it firmly. Clone size is given for some rows only: seen once, a few or many times, or a class if the clone is expanded.

TRBJ2-7	.	TRBV19	TRBD2	TGTGCCAGTAGTATTGAGGGGACTAGCGGGTTCTACGAGCAGTACTTC	CASSIEGTSGFYEQYF
TRBJ2-2	.	TRBV4-1	TRBD1	TGCGCCAGCAGCCCGATTCGGACAGGCTCGAACACCGGGGAGCTGTTTTTT	CASSPIRTGSNTGELFF
TRBJ2-1	.	TRBV5-4	TRBD2	TGTGCCAGCAGCTCCGGGACTAGCGGGATCTATGAGCAGTTCTTC	CASSSGTSGIYEQFF
TRBJ2-6	.	TRBV5-1	.	TGCGCCAGCAGCTCAGGGATTGGGGCCAACGTCCTGACTTTC	CASSSGIGANVLTF
TRBJ1-4	.	TRBV5-1	TRBD1	TGCGCCAGCAGCCCGTACGGGACAGGGGAAGAAAAACTGTTTTTT	CASSPYGTGEEKLFF
TRBJ2-3	.	TRBV15	.	TGTGCCACCAGCAGAGATCTGGGGCCAGATACGCAGTATTTT	CATSRDLGPDTQYF
TRBJ2-5	.	TRBV5-4	.	TGTGCCAGCAGCTCCCCCCAAGAGGCCCAGTACTTC	CASSSPQEAQYF
TRBJ2-7	once	TRBV14	TRBD2	TGTGCCAGCAGCCAAGGACTAGCGGGTGCCTACGAGCAGTACTTC	CASSQGLAGAYEQYF
TRBJ2-2	.	TRBV9	.	TGTGCCAGCAGCGTACGCCCCGTCGGGGGAGGTATCACCGGGGAGCTGTTTTTT	CASSVRPVGGGITGELFF
TRBJ1-1	few	TRBV7-8	TRBD1	TGTGCCAGCAGCTTAGCTTTGCCGGGACAGGGGGTGAGAGCTTTCTTT	CASSLALPGQGVRAFF
TRBJ2-1	.	TRBV19	.	TGTGCCAGTAGTATGGGGGGTACCGGGGGGCCTTTCTACAATGAGCAGTTCTTC	CASSMGGTGGPFYNEQFF
TRBJ2-1	.	TRBV10-1	.	TGCGCCAGCAGTGCCAGGGGTGGTGGTGAGCAGTTCTTC	CASSARGGGEQFF
TRBJ2-5	few	TRBV9	.	TGTGCCAGCAGCCCCCACGGACAAACCCAAGAGACCCAGTACTTC	CASSPHGQTQETQYF
TRBJ2-7	.	TRBV28	.	TGTGCCAGCACTCTAGGAGGTTTTACGTACGGGCAGTACTTC	CASTLGGFTYGQYF
TRBJ2-7	once	TRBV13	TRBD1	TGTGCCAGCAGCCGGTCACAGGGGGATCGCGAGCAGTACTTC	CASSRSQGDREQYF
TRBJ2-3	.	TRBV5-3	TRBD2	TGTGCCAGAAGCCCACTGTTCGGTAGGGGAGGGTCCGCAGATACGCAGTATTTT	CARSPLFGRGGSADTQYF
TRBJ1-2	.	TRBV7-9	.	TGTGCCAGCAGCTTAGGGGTCGGTGGTAGGCGAGGTGATCATGGCTACACCTTC	CASSLGVGGRRGDHGYTF
TRBJ2-1	.	TRBV28	TRBD2	TGTGCCAGTTCAAGCGGGAAAGGGAGGGGTGAGCAGTTCTTC	CASSSGKGRGEQFF
TRBJ2-1	.	TRBV11-3	TRBD2	TGTGCCAGCAGCTTAGCTCTCGGCGCGGGAGGGACCTACAATGAGCAGTTCTTC	CASSLALGAGGTYNEQFF
TRBJ2-1	.	TRBV6-4	TRBD2	TGTGCCAGCAGTGCCGAAGCGGGAGCCGTCTACAATGAGCAGTTCTTC	CASSAEAGAVYNEQFF
TRBJ2-7	.	TRBV28	TRBD1	TGTGCCAGCAGTCCACCGGACAGGGTAGGTTACGAGCAGTACTTC	CASSPPDRVGYEQYF
TRBJ2-1	.	TRBV7-2	.	TGTGCCAGCGCCCCCCCCGGAGGGCGTTACAATGAGCAGTTCTTC	CASAPPGGRYNEQFF
TRBJ2-7	.	TRBV7-8	TRBD2	TGTGCCAGCAGCCCTGAAGGGACTAGCCTCGAGCAGTACTTC	CASSPEGTSLEQYF
TRBJ1-5	.	TRBV28	.	TGTGCCAGCAGTTTCAGATACTATAGCAATCAGCCCCAGCATTTT	CASSFRYYSNQPQHF
TRBJ1-1	.	TRBV14	.	TGTGCCAGCGCTGTACTCATGAACACTGAAGCTTTCTTT	CASAVLMNTEAFF
TRBJ1-5	.	TRBV7-2	.	TGTGCCAGCAGCTACCAGGGTGGAGCCCAGCATTTT	CASSYQGGAQHF
TRBJ1-1	.	TRBV5-1	.	TGCGCCAGCAGCCAATCTACAGGGATGAACACTGAAGCTTTCTTT	CASSQSTGMNTEAFF